The clone carrying this T cell receptor beta chain has just a few counts. Its antigen remains unknown. There are 18 residues in the CDR3. With 0 bases clipped from V and 5 bases from J, the junction kept 11 bases outside the gene matches. Germline V CDR1 and CDR2: SGHVS, FQNEAQ. These data are taken from a study of T-cell memory formation after mild COVID-19. Study at large: Each donor largely had its own TCR clusters. Overall study findings and caveats: Of the contracting clones, CD4+ ones lay mainly in CM and EM, and CD8+ ones in EMRA. The pre-infection memory compartment contained some responding clones, suggesting cross-reactive memory joined. Later expanders leaned CD4+, whereas day 15 to 85 contracting clones were balanced CD4/CD8.

MiXCR, run by TCRdb on the 5' RACE reads, gives a single entry per CDR3 protein. The sample yields 400,000 or so distinct CDR3 sequences, under 25% seen once. The V call is TRBV7-8, the J call TRBJ2-3, with 10 bases that match TRBD2. This clonotype originated in an adult woman who had mild COVID-19 (a few samples of this study predate the infection). Cell type and time point are not known. Sequencing was performed on PBMCs or a T cell subset sorted from them (not recorded which). The CDR3 is CASSLATTSGDGVDTQYF. CDR3 DNA: TGTGCCAGCAGCTTAGCGACTACTAGCGGGGACGGAGTAGATACGCAGTATTTT.